The rows below give T cell receptor beta chains drawn from one sample of a study of cytomegalovirus exposure and HLA in healthy donors. Assay: immunoSEQ multiplex PCR; the TCRdb copy retains only in-frame clones and omits some. The table records around 120,000 clones, roughly 80% of them present only once. Sequencing input: PBMCs. The receptors were gathered from a woman aged 40 to 50 in good health and CMV-seropositive. CDR3s include the opening cysteine and the closing phenylalanine or tryptophan. A D gene is named only where the DNA matches it firmly. The size field is filled for only some rows; it gives once, few, many or a size class.

CDR3 length | clone size | J gene | V gene | D gene | CDR3 protein | CDR3 DNA
16 | NA | TRBJ2-7 | TRBV7-8 | TRBD1 | CASSLGQDRASYEQYF | TGTGCCAGCAGCTTAGGCCAGGACAGGGCTTCCTACGAGCAGTACTTC
16 | NA | TRBJ2-5 | TRBV7-9 | TRBD2 | CASSSGGLVFQETQYF | TGTGCCAGCAGCTCGGGCGGACTAGTCTTCCAAGAGACCCAGTACTTC
12 | NA | TRBJ1-6 | TRBV7-9 | NA | CASSLEASPLHF | TGTGCCAGCAGCTTAGAAGCTTCACCCCTCCACTTT
14 | NA | TRBJ2-1 | TRBV6-1 | NA | CASSDPASLGEQFF | TGTGCCAGCAGTGACCCGGCTAGCCTCGGTGAGCAGTTCTTC
14 | NA | TRBJ2-7 | TRBV5-1 | NA | CASNRDFGGYEQYF | TGCGCCAGCAACCGGGACTTTGGGGGATACGAGCAGTACTTC
15 | NA | TRBJ1-1 | TRBV2 | TRBD1 | CASSERTGFSTEAFF | TGTGCCAGCAGCGAACGGACAGGGTTCTCAACTGAAGCTTTCTTT
15 | NA | TRBJ2-4 | TRBV27 | TRBD2 | CASRPLAGGQNIQYF | TGTGCCAGCAGGCCGCTAGCGGGAGGACAGAACATTCAGTACTTC
11 | NA | TRBJ1-4 | TRBV29-1 | TRBD1 | CSAGGREKLFF | TGCAGCGCAGGGGGCCGGGAAAAACTGTTTTTT
13 | NA | TRBJ2-3 | TRBV5-5 | NA | CASSLQGGDTQYF | TGTGCCAGCAGCTTACAGGGCGGGGATACGCAGTATTTT
14 | NA | TRBJ2-7 | TRBV10-3 | TRBD2 | CAISKAGRVDEQYF | TGTGCCATCAGTAAAGCGGGAAGGGTAGACGAGCAGTACTTC
15 | NA | TRBJ1-6 | TRBV19 | NA | CASSISTGQNSPLHF | TGTGCCAGTAGTATATCAACAGGGCAGAATTCACCCCTCCACTTT
13 | NA | TRBJ2-5 | TRBV11-1 | NA | CASSARQQETQYF | TGTGCCAGCAGCGCCCGACAGCAAGAGACCCAGTACTTC
16 | few | TRBJ1-1 | TRBV4-3 | TRBD1 | CASSQDVRTGEFEAFF | TGCGCCAGCAGCCAAGATGTGAGAACAGGGGAGTTTGAAGCTTTCTTT
14 | NA | TRBJ2-7 | TRBV6-5 | TRBD2 | CASSVAGNSYEQYF | TGTGCCAGCTCGGTAGCGGGGAACTCCTACGAGCAGTACTTC
16 | NA | TRBJ1-1 | TRBV12-1 | NA | CASSFPNDGSNTEAFF | TGTGCCAGCAGCTTTCCGAACGACGGGTCGAACACTGAAGCTTTCTTT
14 | NA | TRBJ2-5 | TRBV2 | TRBD1 | CASRRDREQETQYF | TGTGCCAGCCGCCGGGACAGGGAGCAAGAGACCCAGTACTTC
16 | NA | TRBJ1-2 | TRBV4-2 | NA | CASSPLGETGIYGYTF | TGTGCCAGCAGCCCTCTGGGAGAAACAGGGATTTATGGCTACACCTTC
14 | NA | TRBJ1-1 | TRBV9 | TRBD1 | CASSPGTGEPEAFF | TGTGCCAGCAGCCCCGGGACAGGGGAGCCTGAAGCTTTCTTT
15 | NA | TRBJ2-1 | TRBV9 | TRBD2 | CASTWSGSSYNEQFF | TGTGCCAGCACGTGGAGCGGGAGCTCCTACAATGAGCAGTTCTTC
13 | few | TRBJ2-4 | TRBV25-1 | NA | CASSVQGMNIQYF | TGTGCCAGCAGTGTGCAGGGGATGAACATTCAGTACTTC
16 | NA | TRBJ1-1 | TRBV5-1 | NA | CASIHGPNVMNTEAFF | TGCGCCAGCATCCATGGGCCCAATGTAATGAACACTGAAGCTTTCTTT
16 | NA | TRBJ1-1 | TRBV6-5 | TRBD1 | CASSYSIGTAYTEAFF | TGTGCCAGCAGTTACTCGATAGGGACAGCGTACACTGAAGCTTTCTTT
15 | few | TRBJ2-1 | TRBV7-3 | TRBD2 | CASSLERENYNEQFF | TGTGCCAGCAGCTTAGAGCGGGAGAACTATAATGAGCAGTTCTTC
14 | NA | TRBJ1-4 | TRBV5-6 | NA | CASSATSPNEKLFF | TGTGCCAGCAGCGCGACATCCCCCAATGAAAAACTGTTTTTT
16 | NA | TRBJ2-5 | TRBV7-7 | TRBD1 | CASSLLGTGPQETQYF | TGTGCTAGCAGCTTATTAGGGACAGGGCCCCAAGAGACCCAGTACTTC
14 | NA | TRBJ2-1 | TRBV7-3 | TRBD2 | CASSFTSGRSEQFF | TGTGCCAGCAGCTTTACTAGCGGGAGAAGCGAGCAGTTCTTC
15 | NA | TRBJ1-6 | TRBV12-2 | NA | CASRWRDRGNSPLHF | TGTGCAAGTCGCTGGAGGGACAGGGGGAATTCACCCCTCCACTTT
15 | NA | TRBJ1-1 | TRBV5-5 | TRBD1 | CASSRPGTGGTEAFF | TGTGCCAGCAGCCGCCCCGGGACAGGGGGGACTGAAGCTTTCTTT
17 | NA | TRBJ1-5 | TRBV19 | NA | CASSDPRGARGNQPQHF | TGTGCCAGTAGTGATCCTCGGGGGGCCCGGGGCAATCAGCCCCAGCATTTT
14 | NA | TRBJ1-4 | TRBV11-2 | TRBD1 | CASSLDLRTGGLFF | TGTGCCAGCAGCTTAGACCTTAGGACAGGTGGGCTGTTTTTT
16 | few | TRBJ2-5 | TRBV23-1 | TRBD2 | CASSLRRGGGQETQYF | TGCGCCAGCAGTCTCCGTCGGGGCGGGGGACAAGAGACCCAGTACTTC
14 | NA | TRBJ1-2 | TRBV5-1 | NA | CASTSPGSRGGYTF | TGCGCCAGCACCTCCCCGGGGTCTAGAGGCGGCTACACCTTC
13 | NA | TRBJ2-3 | TRBV18 | NA | CASSANQGGTQYF | TGTGCCAGCTCAGCTAACCAGGGGGGTACGCAGTATTTT
15 | NA | TRBJ2-3 | TRBV5-4 | TRBD1 | CASSWRAGGEDTQYF | TGTGCCAGCAGCTGGAGAGCAGGGGGCGAAGATACGCAGTATTTT
15 | NA | TRBJ2-5 | TRBV18 | NA | CASSPLAVSQETQYF | TGTGCCAGCTCACCACTAGCGGTTTCACAAGAGACCCAGTACTTC
18 | NA | TRBJ1-1 | TRBV21-1 | NA | CASSKVWTVGGGNTEAFF | NA
14 | NA | TRBJ2-1 | TRBV7-2 | TRBD2 | CASSFRGGSNEQFF | TGTGCCAGCAGCTTTCGCGGGGGGTCCAATGAGCAGTTCTTC
17 | NA | TRBJ2-2 | TRBV5-4 | TRBD2 | CASSTKLAGGPTGELFF | TGTGCCAGCAGCACCAAACTAGCGGGAGGGCCCACCGGGGAGCTGTTTTTT
21 | NA | TRBJ1-1 | TRBV9 | TRBD1 | CASSSPGGWARVSWVYTEAFF | TGTGCCAGCAGCTCGCCAGGGGGATGGGCCAGGGTTTCATGGGTGTACACTGAAGCTTTCTTT
14 | few | TRBJ1-4 | TRBV6-1 | NA | CASSERQFNEKLFF | TGTGCCAGCAGTGAACGACAGTTTAATGAAAAACTGTTTTTT
14 | NA | TRBJ2-3 | TRBV5-6 | TRBD2 | CASSNPAGGHTQYF | TGTGCCAGCAGCAACCCCGCGGGGGGCCATACGCAGTATTTT
12 | once | TRBJ2-4 | TRBV2 | NA | CASSGELNIQYF | TGTGCCAGCAGTGGGGAGCTAAACATTCAGTACTTC
15 | NA | TRBJ2-7 | TRBV5-4 | TRBD2 | CASSSLLARAYEQYF | TGTGCCAGCAGCTCGTTACTAGCGAGGGCCTACGAGCAGTACTTC
14 | NA | TRBJ2-1 | TRBV29-1 | TRBD2 | CSVKGLAGHNEQFF | TGCAGCGTGAAAGGACTAGCGGGCCACAATGAGCAGTTCTTC
16 | NA | TRBJ1-5 | TRBV18 | TRBD1 | CASSRGQGRSNQPQHF | TGTGCCAGCTCAAGGGGGCAGGGGCGTTCGAATCAGCCCCAGCATTTT
15 | NA | TRBJ1-5 | TRBV7-2 | TRBD1 | CASSLAGTVNQPQHF | TGTGCCAGCAGCTTAGCAGGGACAGTCAATCAGCCCCAGCATTTT
16 | NA | TRBJ1-4 | TRBV4-1 | NA | CASSLQIGATNEKLFF | TGCGCCAGCAGCCTGCAAATAGGAGCAACTAATGAAAAACTGTTTTTT
15 | NA | TRBJ2-7 | TRBV6-5 | TRBD1 | CASSLSGTGAREQYF | TGTGCCAGCAGTCTTTCCGGGACAGGGGCTCGGGAGCAGTACTTC
14 | few | TRBJ1-1 | TRBV9 | TRBD1 | CASSGNTGVTEAFF | TGTGCCAGCAGCGGAAACACAGGGGTCACTGAAGCTTTCTTT
14 | NA | TRBJ1-6 | TRBV2 | NA | CASKLQGAESPLHF | TGTGCCAGCAAATTACAGGGTGCGGAATCACCCCTCCACTTT
16 | NA | TRBJ2-3 | TRBV30 | TRBD2 | CAWSVFGRANSDTQYF | TGTGCCTGGAGTGTTTTCGGGAGGGCCAACTCAGATACGCAGTATTTT
14 | NA | TRBJ2-2 | TRBV19 | NA | CASSPGHEAGELFF | TGTGCCAGTAGTCCCGGTCATGAGGCCGGGGAGCTGTTTTTT
13 | NA | TRBJ2-7 | TRBV15 | NA | CATSRDLSYEQYF | TGTGCCACCAGCAGAGATCTCTCCTACGAGCAGTACTTC
12 | NA | TRBJ1-2 | TRBV6-1 | NA | CVAALANYGYTF | TGTGTCGCGGCCCTAGCTAACTATGGCTACACCTTC